This T cell receptor beta chain was identified during a study of response to subunit inactivated influenza vaccine. Study-wide results and caveats: Each seasonal influenza vaccination recruits few new T cells, the authors suggested.

TCRdb re-called the RT-PCR reads with MiXCR, one entry per CDR3 protein. The sample carries about 190,000 distinct CDR3 sequences, around 14% recorded once. The germline CDR1 and CDR2 sequences are LNHNV and YYDKDF (reference sequence). The V end was cut by 11 bases, the J end by 1 base, with 18 bases between. The CDR3 extends over 16 amino acids. Notes on this clonotype: Its antigen remains unknown.

The receptor comes from a man over 45 who received an inactivated influenza vaccine. The specimen was CD8+ T cells sorted from PBMCs, collected approximately 5 days after vaccination. V usage is TRBV15 and J usage is TRBJ2-6, with D tentatively TRBD1 (7 bases). The CDR3 nucleotides read TGTGCCGCTTGGGGGGAGACAGGGTCTGGGGCCAACGTCCTGACTTTC. It yields the protein CAAWGETGSGANVLTF.